This is a list of T cell receptor beta chains from one sample in a study of blood T cell repertoires in COVID-19. TCRdb keeps only in-frame clones here, not all; method: immunoSEQ multiplex PCR. Among about 69,000 clones listed, approximately 90% were seen once. The sample taken for sequencing was peripheral blood. All receptors derive from a woman between 18 and 29 years old with acute or convalescent COVID-19. Each CDR3 is given with its conserved first and last residue. A D gene is named only where the DNA matches it firmly. Size values are once, few and many counts, or a class for expanded clones, and some rows have none.

abundance: .; j_gene: TRBJ2-2; v_gene: TRBV10-3; len: 13; d_gene: TRBD2; CDR3nt: TGTGCCACCGGGGGGTCGTCCGCCGGGGAGCTGTTTTTT; CDR3aa: CATGGSSAGELFF
abundance: .; j_gene: TRBJ2-1; v_gene: TRBV19; len: 14; d_gene: TRBD2; CDR3nt: TGTGCCAGTAGTTCGGGAGGGACCTACAATGAGCAGTTCTTC; CDR3aa: CASSSGGTYNEQFF
abundance: .; j_gene: TRBJ1-1; v_gene: TRBV6-1; len: 15; d_gene: .; CDR3nt: TGTGCCAGCAGTGAAGGTCTGAGCATGAACACTGAAGCTTTCTTT; CDR3aa: CASSEGLSMNTEAFF
abundance: .; j_gene: TRBJ2-7; v_gene: TRBV4-3; len: 15; d_gene: .; CDR3nt: TGCGCCAGCAGCCAAGGTCTCGGGAGCAGGTACGAGCAGTACTTC; CDR3aa: CASSQGLGSRYEQYF
abundance: .; j_gene: TRBJ2-7; v_gene: TRBV4-2; len: 15; d_gene: .; CDR3nt: TGTGCCAGCAGCCAAGATGGTGGCAGGTCCTACGAGCAGTACTTC; CDR3aa: CASSQDGGRSYEQYF
abundance: .; j_gene: TRBJ2-1; v_gene: TRBV7-9; len: 14; d_gene: .; CDR3nt: TGTGCCAGCAGGAAAACGTCGACAGGCGGTGAGCAGTTCTTC; CDR3aa: CASRKTSTGGEQFF
abundance: .; j_gene: TRBJ2-1; v_gene: TRBV7-8; len: 15; d_gene: .; CDR3nt: TGTGCCAGCAGCTTAATGGGGGGATACTACAATGAGCAGTTCTTC; CDR3aa: CASSLMGGYYNEQFF
abundance: .; j_gene: TRBJ1-2; v_gene: TRBV3-1/TRBV3-2; len: 14; d_gene: TRBD1; CDR3nt: TGTGCCAGCAGCCTCCCAGGGGGGAACTATGGCTACACCTTC; CDR3aa: CASSLPGGNYGYTF
abundance: .; j_gene: TRBJ2-7; v_gene: TRBV4-1; len: 16; d_gene: TRBD1; CDR3nt: TGCGCCAGCAGCCAAGATATCGGGACAGGGCTGTACGAGCAGTACTTC; CDR3aa: CASSQDIGTGLYEQYF
abundance: .; j_gene: TRBJ1-2; v_gene: TRBV28; len: 13; d_gene: .; CDR3nt: TGTGCCAGCAGTTTGCGGGTTTGGGAGGGCTACACCTTC; CDR3aa: CASSLRVWEGYTF
abundance: .; j_gene: TRBJ1-1; v_gene: TRBV29-1; len: 13; d_gene: TRBD1; CDR3nt: TGCAGCGTCGCCGTTAACAGGGGATCGGAAGCTTTCTTT; CDR3aa: CSVAVNRGSEAFF
abundance: .; j_gene: TRBJ2-7; v_gene: TRBV5-1; len: 14; d_gene: TRBD1; CDR3nt: TGCGCCAGCAGCTTGGCGGGACAGATCTACGAGCAGTACTTC; CDR3aa: CASSLAGQIYEQYF
abundance: few; j_gene: TRBJ2-5; v_gene: TRBV2; len: 18; d_gene: .; CDR3nt: TGTGCCAGCAGTGAAGCTGTGGCCCACAGATTTAGGCAAGAGACCCAGTACTTC; CDR3aa: CASSEAVAHRFRQETQYF
abundance: .; j_gene: TRBJ1-1; v_gene: TRBV30; len: 12; d_gene: .; CDR3nt: TGTGCCTGGAGTGCCGTGAACACTGAAGCTTTCTTT; CDR3aa: CAWSAVNTEAFF
abundance: .; j_gene: TRBJ2-7; v_gene: TRBV9; len: 16; d_gene: TRBD1; CDR3nt: TGTGCCAGCAGCGTCGCTCGGACAGGTTCTCCCTACGAGCAGTACTTC; CDR3aa: CASSVARTGSPYEQYF
abundance: once; j_gene: TRBJ2-3; v_gene: TRBV12-3/TRBV12-4; len: 13; d_gene: TRBD2; CDR3nt: TGTGCCACGAAGCGGGAGTTAAGAGATACGCAGTATTTT; CDR3aa: CATKRELRDTQYF
abundance: .; j_gene: TRBJ2-3; v_gene: TRBV7-2; len: 17; d_gene: .; CDR3nt: TGTGCCAGCAGCCAAATGGGAGGAGTCCTTCGCACAGATACGCAGTATTTT; CDR3aa: CASSQMGGVLRTDTQYF
abundance: .; j_gene: TRBJ2-1; v_gene: TRBV7-9; len: 14; d_gene: .; CDR3nt: TGTGCCAGCAGCTTGATGGGGCCCTACAATGAGCAGTTCTTC; CDR3aa: CASSLMGPYNEQFF
abundance: few; j_gene: TRBJ1-1; v_gene: TRBV5-5; len: 13; d_gene: .; CDR3nt: TGTGCCAGCAGCTTGGCGGGGGTGGCTGAAGCTTTCTTT; CDR3aa: CASSLAGVAEAFF
abundance: .; j_gene: TRBJ2-1; v_gene: TRBV11-2; len: 12; d_gene: .; CDR3nt: TGTGCCAGCAGCCAACTATCCCCCTCGAGGTTCTTC; CDR3aa: CASSQLSPSRFF
abundance: .; j_gene: TRBJ2-7; v_gene: TRBV3-1/TRBV3-2; len: 15; d_gene: TRBD2; CDR3nt: TGTGCCAGCAGCCAGGGACTAGCGGGGCCCTACGAGCAGTACTTC; CDR3aa: CASSQGLAGPYEQYF
abundance: .; j_gene: TRBJ1-3; v_gene: TRBV7-9; len: 19; d_gene: TRBD1; CDR3nt: TGTGCCAGCAGTTTAGGCACAGGGGGCCTTTATTACTCTGGAAACACCATATATTTT; CDR3aa: CASSLGTGGLYYSGNTIYF
abundance: .; j_gene: TRBJ2-2; v_gene: TRBV5-1; len: 14; d_gene: .; CDR3nt: TGCGCCAGCAGCCTGACAGGGAACACCGGGGAGCTGTTTTTT; CDR3aa: CASSLTGNTGELFF
abundance: .; j_gene: TRBJ2-2; v_gene: TRBV28; len: 17; d_gene: TRBD1; CDR3nt: TGTGCCAGCAGTTTATTCCTTGGACAGGGTGGCGGCGGGGAGCTGTTTTTT; CDR3aa: CASSLFLGQGGGGELFF
abundance: .; j_gene: TRBJ1-1; v_gene: TRBV28; len: 14; d_gene: .; CDR3nt: TGTGCCAGCAGGCCAGGGCAATCGGACACTGAAGCTTTCTTT; CDR3aa: CASRPGQSDTEAFF
abundance: once; j_gene: TRBJ2-1; v_gene: TRBV3-1/TRBV3-2; len: 17; d_gene: TRBD2; CDR3nt: TGTGCCAGCAGCCGGCAGACTAGCGGGAGCTCCTACAATGAGCAGTTCTTC; CDR3aa: CASSRQTSGSSYNEQFF
abundance: .; j_gene: TRBJ2-1; v_gene: TRBV5-6; len: 14; d_gene: .; CDR3nt: TGTGCCAGCAGCTTAAACAACGAATACAATGAGCAGTTCTTC; CDR3aa: CASSLNNEYNEQFF
abundance: .; j_gene: TRBJ2-1; v_gene: TRBV27; len: 11; d_gene: .; CDR3nt: TGTGCCAGCAGGAGGGACTTCAGGCAGTTCTTC; CDR3aa: CASRRDFRQFF
abundance: .; j_gene: TRBJ2-3; v_gene: TRBV5-1; len: 18; d_gene: TRBD2; CDR3nt: TGCGCCAGCAGCTTATCATACAGCGGGGGGGGCCTCACAGATACGCAGTATTTT; CDR3aa: CASSLSYSGGGLTDTQYF
abundance: .; j_gene: TRBJ2-7; v_gene: TRBV27; len: 14; d_gene: TRBD2; CDR3nt: TGTGCCAGCAGTTGGTCTAGCGGGGGCTTCGAGCAGTACTTC; CDR3aa: CASSWSSGGFEQYF
abundance: .; j_gene: TRBJ2-5; v_gene: TRBV7-2; len: 15; d_gene: TRBD2; CDR3nt: TGTGCCAGCAGCTGGGACGGGGGGGCCACAGAGACCCAGTACTTC; CDR3aa: CASSWDGGATETQYF
abundance: .; j_gene: TRBJ2-2; v_gene: TRBV7-2; len: 15; d_gene: TRBD1; CDR3nt: TGTGCCAGCAGCTTCAGACAGGGGGCAGTCGGGGAGCTGTTTTTT; CDR3aa: CASSFRQGAVGELFF
abundance: .; j_gene: TRBJ1-3; v_gene: TRBV19; len: 17; d_gene: .; CDR3nt: TGTGCCAGTAGTGGGCGGAGCGGCAGAATCTCTGGAAACACCATATATTTT; CDR3aa: CASSGRSGRISGNTIYF
abundance: .; j_gene: TRBJ1-1; v_gene: TRBV18; len: 15; d_gene: TRBD1; CDR3nt: TGTGCCAGCTCACCGGGCGGGACAGGGGCGACTGAAGCTTTCTTT; CDR3aa: CASSPGGTGATEAFF
abundance: .; j_gene: TRBJ2-1; v_gene: TRBV19; len: 16; d_gene: TRBD2; CDR3nt: TGTGCCAGTAGTATAGATGGGACTAGCGGCTACAATGAGCAGTTCTTC; CDR3aa: CASSIDGTSGYNEQFF
abundance: .; j_gene: TRBJ1-6; v_gene: TRBV9; len: 13; d_gene: .; CDR3nt: TGTGCCAGCACCCCGGGAGGTGGGTCACCCCTCCACTTT; CDR3aa: CASTPGGGSPLHF
abundance: .; j_gene: TRBJ2-3; v_gene: TRBV28; len: 15; d_gene: .; CDR3nt: TGTGCCAGCAGTTTAGGTGGGGGCAGGACAGATACGCAGTATTTT; CDR3aa: CASSLGGGRTDTQYF
abundance: .; j_gene: TRBJ2-3; v_gene: TRBV9; len: 18; d_gene: TRBD2; CDR3nt: TGTGCCAGCAGCGTAGCGGGATGGACTAGCGGGATCACAGATACGCAGTATTTT; CDR3aa: CASSVAGWTSGITDTQYF
abundance: once; j_gene: TRBJ1-4; v_gene: TRBV27; len: 13; d_gene: .; CDR3nt: TGTGCCAGCAGTTCGGCAGGCGAGGAAAAACTGTTTTTT; CDR3aa: CASSSAGEEKLFF